The 9 T cell receptor beta chains listed next were all sequenced from one sample in a study of blood T cell repertoires in COVID-19. Assay used: immunoSEQ multiplex PCR; TCRdb lists only in-frame clones, some missing. The top ten clones hold roughly an eighth of a sample with about 100,000 clones, around four fifths of them seen once. The sequencing input was peripheral blood. All receptors come from a man in his forties or fifties with active or convalescent COVID-19.

The rearrangement joins TRBV29-1 to TRBJ1-4, with 12 bases fitting TRBD1. Unmatched junction bases numbered 3, after V lost 6 bases and J lost 7 bases. From germline, CDR1 is SQVTM and CDR2 ANQGSEA. The CDR3 is 13 residues long. CDR3 nucleotide sequence: TGCAGCGTCGGGACAGGGGGCCGTGAAAAACTGTTTTTT. Translation gives CSVGTGGREKLFF. Drawing the rest from reference TRBV29-1 and TRBJ1-4, the complete variable domain is SAVISQKPSRDICQRGTSLTIQCQVDSQVTMMFWYRQQPGQSLTLIATANQGSEATYESGFVIDKFPISRPNLTFSTLTVSNMSPEDSSIYLCSVGTGGREKLFFGSGTQLSVL.

This clone was detected only once. The rearrangement joins TRBV30 to TRBJ2-7; 7 positions match TRBD1. The germline gives CDR1 GTSNPN, CDR2 SVGIG (reference sequence). J lost 3 bases, V lost 4 bases, and 6 bases had no gene match. There are 13 residues in the CDR3. CDR3 sequence (DNA): TGTGCCTGGAAGCCGGGACAGAGCTACGAGCAGTACTTC. Translated, it gives CAWKPGQSYEQYF.

The table lists this clone with a few counts. This rearrangement joins TRBV5-1 to TRBJ1-6; D gene unclear. Germline CDR1 and CDR2: SGHRS and YFSETQ. This CDR3 spans 16 amino acids. Trimming shortened V by 0 bases and J by 7 bases, and 14 bases separated the two germline ends. The CDR3 sequence is CASSLAELRGNSPLHF. The CDR3 bases are TGCGCCAGCAGCTTGGCCGAATTACGCGGCAATTCACCCCTCCACTTT.

This chain links TRBV7-9 with TRBJ2-1; TRBD2 agrees at 11 bases. Trimming took 7 bases from V and 9 from J; bases not matched to a gene: 5. Germline CDR1 is SEHNR and CDR2 is FQNEAQ (reference sequence). This CDR3 has 13 amino acids. CDR3 nucleotides: TGTGCCAGCAAACTAGCGGGAGAGACTGAGCAGTTCTTC. It codes for CASKLAGETEQFF.

This chain links TRBV19 with TRBJ2-7, with TRBD2 as a possible D gene (6 bases). CDR3 length: 13 residues. Germline V CDR1 and CDR2: LNHDA, SQIVND (reference sequence). Trimming left V 9 bases short and J 8 bases short, with 20 bases between. CDR3 sequence (DNA): TGTGCCAGAGAATCCCAATCCGCGGGGAAGCAGTACTTC. It encodes CARESQSAGKQYF.

The V gene is TRBV6-2 or TRBV6-3, the J gene TRBJ1-4, with 7 bases lining up with TRBD1. The CDR3 contains 16 residues. Trimming removed 5 bases from V and 1 base from J; junction bases left unmatched: 7. CDR1 is MNHEY and CDR2 is SVGEGT in the germline V gene. The CDR3 region has the DNA TGTGCCAGCAGTCCCTCTCGGACAGGAACTAATGAAAAACTGTTTTTT. Its protein product is CASSPSRTGTNEKLFF.

The chain joins TRBV27 to TRBJ2-7; 12 bases align to TRBD2. This CDR3 has 14 residues. Losses at the gene ends were 8 bases for V and 0 bases for J; bases not matched to a gene: 2. Germline V gene lookup returns CDR1 MNHEY and CDR2 SMNVEV (reference sequence). The CDR3 region has the DNA TGTGCCAGCCGGGGACTAGCGGGCTCCTACGAGCAGTACTTC. Encoded protein: CASRGLAGSYEQYF.

The chain has TRBV3-1 (or the pseudogene TRBV3-2) and TRBJ1-6; no reliable D call. Germline CDR1 reads LGHDT; CDR2 reads YNNKEL (reference sequence). The CDR3 covers 15 residues. The V and J ends lost 1 base and 8 bases respectively, with 12 bases between them. The CDR3 is CASSQGGPPDSPLHF. The CDR3 nucleotides read TGTGCCAGCAGCCAAGGCGGGCCCCCAGATTCACCCCTCCACTTT.

The rearrangement links TRBV30 to TRBJ1-1; the D gene is possibly TRBD1 (6 bases). V dropped 4 bases and J dropped 2 bases, with 20 bases sitting between them. The CDR3 totals 16 residues. CDR1 and CDR2 (germline): GTSNPN, SVGIG (reference sequence). The CDR3 sequence: CAWNDSPGQENTEAFF. The DNA of the CDR3 is TGTGCCTGGAACGATTCTCCGGGACAAGAAAACACTGAAGCTTTCTTT.